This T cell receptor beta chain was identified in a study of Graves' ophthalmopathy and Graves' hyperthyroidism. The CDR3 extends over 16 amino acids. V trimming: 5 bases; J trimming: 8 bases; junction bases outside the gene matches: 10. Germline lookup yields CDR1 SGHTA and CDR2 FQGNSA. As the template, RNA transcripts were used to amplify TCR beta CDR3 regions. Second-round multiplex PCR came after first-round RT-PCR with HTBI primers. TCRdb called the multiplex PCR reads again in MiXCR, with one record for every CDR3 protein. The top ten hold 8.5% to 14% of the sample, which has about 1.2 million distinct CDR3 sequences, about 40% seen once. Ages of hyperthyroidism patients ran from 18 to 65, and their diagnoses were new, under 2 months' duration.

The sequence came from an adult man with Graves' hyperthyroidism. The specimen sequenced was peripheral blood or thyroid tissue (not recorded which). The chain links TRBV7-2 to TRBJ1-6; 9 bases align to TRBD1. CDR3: CASSPYGQGRDSPLHF. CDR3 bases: TGTGCCAGCAGCCCATATGGACAGGGGCGTGATTCACCCCTCCACTTT.